Each of the 18 T cell receptor beta chains below was sequenced from the same sample in a study of T-cell reconstitution after alpha-beta-depleted transplantation in children. As it was prepared, the TCRbeta library received unique molecular identifiers. TCRdb ran MiXCR on the PCR reads and lists one entry per CDR3 protein. The sample records about 870,000 distinct CDR3 sequences, about 16% being singletons. Sample: PBMCs, mostly from graft donor cells, taken 360 days after TCRalphabeta/CD19-depleted stem cell transplant. These receptor sequences come from a male patient aged 10-17 years who had a stem cell transplant for acute lymphoblastic leukemia, so the T cells may come from the graft donor.

This rearrangement joins TRBV18 to TRBJ2-1; D ambiguous. The CDR3 sequence is 13 residues long. Trimming pared 3 bases from V and 11 bases from J, leaving 14 bases between. Germline V CDR1 and CDR2: KGHSH, LQKENI. In nucleotides, the CDR3 is TGTGCCAGCTCACCCGACTTCTATCAGCAGCAGTTCTTC. This encodes CASSPDFYQQQFF. Looking up the rest from reference TRBV18 and TRBJ2-1 gives the full variable domain: NAGVMQNPRHLVRRRGQEARLRCSPMKGHSHVYWYRQLPEEGLKFMVYLQKENIIDESGMPKERFSAEFPKEGPSILRIQQVVRGDSAAYFCASSPDFYQQQFFGPGTRLTVL.

CDR3 bases: TGTGCCAGCAGCCAAGATGTGTCGGGAGGGAACACCGGGGAGCTGTTTTTT. It translates to CASSQDVSGGNTGELFF. This chain links TRBV4-2 with TRBJ2-2; the match to TRBD2 covers 7 bases. Germline V gene sequence: CDR1 LGHNA, CDR2 YNFKEQ. V lost 0 bases and J lost 1; bases outside the gene matches: 5. This CDR3 spans 17 amino acids.

This clonotype was found many times. The rearrangement links TRBV29-1 to TRBJ2-1; D is perhaps TRBD1 or TRBD2 (5 bases each). Germline V lookup: CDR1 SQVTM, CDR2 ANQGSEA. CDR3 size: 12 residues. V lost 5 bases and J lost 5, with 10 bases in between. The CDR3 coding sequence is TGCAGCGTTTATGAGGGACACAATGAGCAGTTCTTC. Translated: CSVYEGHNEQFF.

This clonotype showed up just a few times. The V call is TRBV20-1, the J call TRBJ2-3; 11 nucleotides agree with TRBD2. The CDR3 has 14 residues. Germline V CDR1 and CDR2: DFQATT, SNEGSKA (reference sequence). The J segment lost 2 bases and the V segment lost 5 bases, leaving 3 bases of the junction unmatched. The CDR3: CSAGTSGYTDTQYF. CDR3 DNA sequence: TGCAGTGCTGGGACTAGCGGATACACAGATACGCAGTATTTT.

This clonotype has more than one count but fewer than ten. The chain uses TRBV5-1 and TRBJ2-7; D is possibly TRBD2 (5 bases). Germline values: CDR1 SGHRS, CDR2 YFSETQ. The germline V and J ends were trimmed by 1 base and 2 bases, with 10 bases remaining between them. The CDR3 runs to 14 residues. The CDR3: CASSLLREAYEQYF. CDR3 in DNA: TGCGCCAGCAGCTTGCTCCGGGAAGCCTACGAGCAGTACTTC. The complete variable domain, with remaining parts taken from reference TRBV5-1 and TRBJ2-7, reads KAGVTQTPRYLIKTRGQQVTLSCSPISGHRSVSWYQQTPGQGLQFLFEYFSETQRNKGNFPGRFSGRQFSNSRSEMNVSTLELGDSALYLCASSLLREAYEQYFGPGTRLTVT.

The chain links TRBV7-3 to TRBJ2-5, with D unclear. The CDR3 has 14 residues. V was trimmed by 5 bases and J by 5 bases, leaving 15 bases between them. Germline CDR1 is SGHTA and CDR2 is FQGTGA. CDR3 in DNA: TGTGCCAGCAGCCGTTCTGGGGTCACGGAGACCCAGTACTTC. Amino acid sequence: CASSRSGVTETQYF.

V and J are TRBV5-1 and TRBJ2-1; D is unclear. V gave up 2 bases and J gave up 5 bases, with 14 bases separating them. This CDR3 has 15 residues. Germline V lookup: CDR1 SGHRS, CDR2 YFSETQ. CDR3 sequence reads: CASSFYLLGDNEQFF. CDR3 nucleotides: TGCGCCAGCAGCTTCTATCTCCTAGGCGACAATGAGCAGTTCTTC.

This clonotype was seen repeatedly, ten times or more. V gene TRBV19 combines with J gene TRBJ1-1; D is unclear. The CDR3 spans 13 residues. V lost 7 bases, J lost 5 bases, and 14 bases lay in between. CDR1 is LNHDA and CDR2 is SQIVND in the germline V gene (reference sequence). The CDR3 here is CASNNEIGTEAFF. The CDR3 DNA follows: TGTGCCAGTAACAACGAAATAGGGACTGAAGCTTTCTTT.

The chain combines TRBV13 with TRBJ1-2; no clear D. The CDR3 extends over 14 amino acids. Looked up from germline, CDR1 is PRHDT and CDR2 is FYEKMQ (reference sequence). The germline V and J ends were trimmed by 0 bases and 3 bases, with 8 bases remaining between them. In DNA form, the CDR3 reads TGTGCCAGCAGCTTAGGTGAAAGATACTATGGCTACACCTTC. Amino acid sequence: CASSLGERYYGYTF.

This clonotype occurred many times. The gene calls are TRBV19 and TRBJ2-1, with 10 nucleotides matching TRBD2. Germline V gene sequence: CDR1 LNHDA, CDR2 SQIVND (reference sequence). The V gene end was trimmed by 4 bases and the J gene end by 4 bases; junction bases not matched to a gene: 4. The CDR3 has 15 amino acids. The CDR3 loop reads CASSTTSGAYNEQFF. The DNA of the CDR3 is TGTGCCAGTAGTACTACTAGCGGGGCTTACAATGAGCAGTTCTTC.

The sample holds many counts of this clonotype. The chain joins TRBV11-1 to TRBJ1-1; maybe TRBD1 (5 bases). Trimming removed 1 base at V and 5 bases at J, with 8 bases between. CDR3 size: 13 residues. Germline V gene lookup returns CDR1 SGHAT and CDR2 FQDESV (reference sequence). The CDR3 region is CASSLGPGTEAFF. In nucleotides, the CDR3 is TGTGCCAGCAGCTTAGGGCCAGGGACTGAAGCTTTCTTT.

Comment on this clonotype: At one boundary the junction diverges from the germline segment, which might be a read error. The J gene is TRBJ2-1, the V gene TRBV7-8; the D is unclear. This CDR3 is built from 14 residues. The germline gives CDR1 SGHVS, CDR2 FQNEAQ. This CDR3 reads CASSEASPYTEQFF. The CDR3 DNA reads as TGTGCCAGCAGCGAAGCGAGTCCCTACACTGAGCAGTTCTTC. The variable domain in full, completed from reference TRBV7-8 and TRBJ2-1, reads GAGVSQSPRYKVAKRGQDVALRCDPISGHVSLFWYQQALGQGPEFLTYFQNEAQLDKSGLPSDRFFAERPEGSVSTLKIQRTQQEDSAVYLCASSEASPYTEQFFGPGTRLTVL.

A few counts support this clonotype. The chain couples TRBV6-5 to TRBJ1-1, with 8 bases identical to TRBD1. Per germline, CDR1 MNHEY and CDR2 SVGAGI. V was pared by 1 base and J by 4 bases, with 5 bases of the junction left unmatched. The CDR3 consists of 15 residues. CDR3 sequence (DNA): TGTGCCAGCAGTTACTTGGACAGGGTGGGCACTGAAGCTTTCTTT. Residues: CASSYLDRVGTEAFF.

J is TRBJ2-7 and V is TRBV5-1, with unresolved D. The CDR3 spans 15 residues. Germline-derived CDR1 and CDR2 are SGHRS and YFSETQ. The V end lost 0 bases, the J end lost 8 bases, and 18 bases lay between the germline ends. The CDR3 protein is CASSLVQRIPEQQYF. The CDR3 DNA is TGCGCCAGCAGCTTGGTCCAAAGGATCCCTGAGCAGCAGTACTTC.

Ten or more counts support this clonotype. The chain combines TRBV29-1 with TRBJ2-7, with 7 bases matching TRBD1. Trimming removed 4 bases from V and 4 bases from J; junction bases left unmatched: 10. This CDR3 spans 14 amino acids. Germline V gene sequence: CDR1 SQVTM, CDR2 ANQGSEA. CDR3 in amino acids: CSVGRTDRVYEQYF. The DNA of the CDR3 is TGCAGCGTTGGTCGCACCGACAGGGTGTACGAGCAGTACTTC.

This sequence joins TRBV15 and TRBJ1-5, with D maybe TRBD1 (5 bases). V was trimmed by 3 bases and J by 8 bases, leaving 14 bases between them. Germline V gene data show CDR1 as LNHNV and CDR2 as YYDKDF (reference sequence). The CDR3 is 14 residues long. The CDR3 spells CATSSGGPDEPQHF. In nucleotides, the CDR3 is TGTGCCACCAGCAGCGGGGGACCAGATGAGCCCCAGCATTTT.

At least ten counts were recorded for this clonotype. The chain employs TRBV7-9 and TRBJ2-3; TRBD1 matches at 7 bases. V lost 3 bases, J lost 3 bases, and 3 bases stayed unmatched. Germline loops: CDR1 SEHNR, CDR2 FQNEAQ (reference sequence). The CDR3 runs 14 residues. CDR3 nucleotides: TGTGCCAGCAGCTTGTACAGGGGAACAGATACGCAGTATTTT. It is translated as CASSLYRGTDTQYF.

At least ten counts were recorded for this clonotype. The chain joins TRBV24-1 to TRBJ2-1, with 10 bases aligning to TRBD1. V shed 5 bases and J 6 bases; nucleotides not matched to a gene: 6. Germline lookup yields CDR1 KGHDR and CDR2 SFDVKD. The CDR3 is 15 residues long. The CDR3 DNA reads as TGTGCCACCAGTGGTGGGGACAGGGGACGCAATGAGCAGTTCTTC. Residues: CATSGGDRGRNEQFF.